The next 15 T cell receptor beta chains were all read from a single sample in a study of T cell repertoires in cytomegalovirus infection. TCRdb reanalysed the reads using MiXCR and keeps one entry per CDR3 protein. This repertoire shows about 740,000 distinct CDR3 sequences, approximately 40% found once; its top ten account for about 2.8%. The sequencing input was PBMCs. The receptors were gathered from a human donor in good health (CMV status not recorded). Some clones in this sample may be carry-over from other donors' samples.

The rearrangement joins TRBV25-1 to TRBJ2-7; possible D gene TRBD1, 6 bases. V dropped 8 bases and J dropped 2 bases, with 13 bases sitting between them. This CDR3 is built from 13 residues. CDR1 is MGHDK and CDR2 is SYGVNS in the germline V gene. The CDR3 DNA follows: TGTGCCAGCGGCATCGGACAGCCCTACGAGCAGTACTTC. This codes for CASGIGQPYEQYF.

This clonotype occurred a few times. This chain uses TRBV6-1 with TRBJ1-1, with a weak D call TRBD1 (5 bases). The V gene lost 0 bases and the J gene lost 6 bases, with 14 bases spanning the gap. Germline V gene data show CDR1 as MNHNS and CDR2 as SASEGT. CDR3 size: 15 residues. The CDR3 loop is CASSEALRGRAEAFF. The CDR3 DNA follows: TGTGCCAGCAGTGAAGCGCTTCGGGGGAGGGCTGAAGCTTTCTTT.

This clonotype was seen a single time. The rearrangement uses TRBV27 and TRBJ2-7; maybe TRBD1 (6 bases). The CDR3 has 16 amino acids. Germline-derived CDR1 and CDR2 are MNHEY and SMNVEV (reference sequence). V was trimmed by 3 bases and J by 5 bases, leaving 20 bases between them. CDR3 amino acids: CASSFQTGSVSDEQYF. The DNA of the CDR3 is TGTGCCAGCAGTTTCCAAACAGGGAGTGTCAGTGACGAGCAGTACTTC.

V gene TRBV28 combines with J gene TRBJ2-7; 9 positions agree with TRBD2. With 1 base clipped from V and 3 bases from J, the junction kept 4 bases outside the gene matches. Germline assignment: CDR1 MDHEN and CDR2 SYDVKM. This CDR3 has 15 amino acids. CDR3 protein: CASSLYGTSLYEQYF. CDR3 bases: TGTGCCAGCAGTTTATACGGGACTAGCCTCTACGAGCAGTACTTC. The whole variable domain, filled in from reference TRBV28 and TRBJ2-7, reads DVKVTQSSRYLVKRTGEKVFLECVQDMDHENMFWYRQDPGLGLRLIYFSYDVKMKEKGDIPEGYSVSREKKERFSLILESASTNQTSMYLCASSLYGTSLYEQYFGPGTRLTVT.

V is TRBV28 and J is TRBJ1-1, with D uncertain. The germline V gene has CDR1 MDHEN and CDR2 SYDVKM. Trimming shortened V by 2 bases and J by 7 bases, and 11 bases separated the two germline ends. CDR3 size: 13 residues. The CDR3 DNA reads TGTGCCAGCAGTTTAGCCCCTACGGGTGAAGCTTTCTTT. This gives the protein CASSLAPTGEAFF.

The V gene is TRBV7-3, the J gene TRBJ2-7; 11 bases align to TRBD2. V lost 7 bases, J lost 3 bases, and 8 bases stayed unmatched. In germline, CDR1 is SGHTA, CDR2 FQGTGA. This CDR3 comprises 15 residues. The CDR3 region has the DNA TGTGCCAGCATCCAAGGGACTAGCGGTTTCTACGAGCAGTACTTC. This sequence encodes CASIQGTSGFYEQYF.

The chain combines TRBV28 with TRBJ2-3, with D tentatively TRBD1 (5 bases). Per the germline V gene, CDR1 is MDHEN and CDR2 is SYDVKM. V gave up 3 bases and J gave up 3 bases, with 10 bases separating them. The CDR3 loop spans 14 amino acids. CDR3: CASSFLPGTDTQYF. CDR3 DNA sequence: TGTGCCAGCAGTTTTCTCCCAGGGACAGATACGCAGTATTTT.

The V call is TRBV7-3, the J call TRBJ2-2; tentative D call: TRBD2 (5 bases). In germline, CDR1 is SGHTA, CDR2 FQGTGA. The CDR3 is 13 residues long. V lost 5 bases and J lost 7, with 11 bases in between. This CDR3 reads CASSQRGFGELFF. CDR3 nucleotides: TGTGCCAGCAGCCAGAGAGGGTTCGGGGAGCTGTTTTTT.

The CDR3 bases are TGCAGTGCTACCCGGGACTCAGTAAACTATGGCTACACCTTC. Translating gives CSATRDSVNYGYTF. The chain uses TRBV20-1 and TRBJ1-2; D possibly corresponds to TRBD1 (5 bases). The CDR3 has 14 amino acids. CDR1 and CDR2 from the germline V gene are DFQATT and SNEGSKA (reference sequence). The V and J ends lost 4 bases and 2 bases respectively, with 14 bases between them.

This clonotype has only a few counts. The J gene is TRBJ1-6, the V gene TRBV2, with 7 nucleotides matching TRBD1. This CDR3 region has 15 residues. The germline gives CDR1 SNHLY, CDR2 FYNNEI. Trimming cost V 1 base and J 6 bases; bases outside gene matches: 3. CDR3 region: CASSEGGTVNSPLHF. The CDR3 bases are TGTGCCAGCAGTGAAGGTGGGACAGTTAATTCACCCCTCCACTTT.

This clonotype was detected only a few times. This chain links TRBV15 with TRBJ1-1; D unclear. Trimming shortened V by 1 base and J by 0 bases, and 3 bases separated the two germline ends. Germline-derived CDR1 and CDR2 are LNHNV and YYDKDF (reference sequence). CDR3 length: 13 residues. CDR3 in amino acids: CATSRAVNTEAFF. For the CDR3, the DNA is TGTGCCACCAGCAGAGCAGTGAACACTGAAGCTTTCTTT. Combining the CDR3 with reference TRBV15 and TRBJ1-1 gives the whole variable domain DAMVIQNPRYQVTQFGKPVTLSCSQTLNHNVMYWYQQKSSQAPKLLFHYYDKDFNNEADTPDNFQSRRPNTSFCFLDIRSPGLGDTAMYLCATSRAVNTEAFFGQGTRLTVV.

The chain is built from TRBV25-1 and TRBJ2-7, with 10 bases lining up with TRBD1. CDR3 length equals 16 residues. V was clipped by 3 bases and J by 5 bases; unmatched bases: 10. In germline, CDR1 is MGHDK, CDR2 SYGVNS. The CDR3 is CASSERGTGASHEQYF. For the CDR3, the DNA is TGTGCCAGCAGTGAGCGGGGGACAGGGGCATCCCACGAGCAGTACTTC.

This clonotype was recorded once. The chain uses TRBV25-1 and TRBJ2-5; 9 bases match TRBD1. The J segment lost 5 bases and the V segment lost 10 bases, leaving 11 bases of the junction unmatched. In germline, CDR1 is MGHDK, CDR2 SYGVNS. CDR3 length: 14 residues. This chain's CDR3 is CATSDTGGGETQYF. Written as DNA, the CDR3 is TGTGCCACCAGCGACACAGGGGGCGGGGAGACCCAGTACTTC.

A word on this clonotype: One end of the junction fails to match germline, which may point to a read error. The V gene is TRBV7-8, the J gene TRBJ2-1; 9 positions agree with TRBD1. The CDR3 covers 19 residues. Germline CDR1 SGHVS, CDR2 FQNEAQ. CDR3 DNA sequence: TGTGCAAGCAGGTCCACCGTCACTAACAGGGGGCCAGCGTACAATGAGCAGTGCTTC. Translated: CASRSTVTNRGPAYNEQCF.

This chain connects TRBV28 to TRBJ1-1; a possible D gene is TRBD1 (6 bases). CDR1 is MDHEN and CDR2 is SYDVKM in the germline V gene. This CDR3 has 13 residues. V lost 3 bases and J lost 12, with 17 bases in between. CDR3 DNA: TGTGCCAGCAGTTTCGGGACAAAGTGGTTAACTTTCTTT. Translating it yields CASSFGTKWLTFF.